Below, 23 T cell receptor beta chains from the same sample are listed, as sequenced in a study of blood T cell repertoires in COVID-19. Assay: immunoSEQ multiplex PCR; the TCRdb copy retains only in-frame clones and omits some. The table lists under 200,000 clones, just under 90% of them singletons. The specimen sequenced was peripheral blood. Receptors originate from a woman aged 70-85 years with COVID-19, enrolled during active disease.

The rearrangement joins TRBV11-1 to TRBJ2-2; 8 bases agree with TRBD1. Germline V CDR1 and CDR2: SGHAT, FQDESV (reference sequence). V gave up 6 bases and J gave up 6 bases; unmatched junction bases: 12. The CDR3 covers 16 residues. The CDR3 DNA reads as TGTGCCAGCAGGCATGCGACAGGGGAAAGGCCCGGGGAGCTGTTTTTT. Translating gives CASRHATGERPGELFF.

The rearrangement joins TRBV19 to TRBJ1-5, with D possibly TRBD1 on 6 matching bases. Between the trimmed V and J ends, which lost 6 bases and 0 bases, there was a span of 12 bases. The CDR3 sequence is 15 residues long. Germline V CDR1 and CDR2: LNHDA, SQIVND (reference sequence). As DNA, the CDR3 is TGTGCCAGTAGGATCGGACAGTATAGCAATCAGCCCCAGCATTTT. It translates to CASRIGQYSNQPQHF.

V usage is TRBV5-1 and J usage is TRBJ2-1, with 7 bases identical to TRBD1. CDR3 length: 15 residues. Trimming removed 0 bases from V and 5 bases from J; junction bases left unmatched: 5. Germline-derived CDR1 and CDR2 are SGHRS and YFSETQ. CDR3 amino acids: CASSLVVGQHNEQFF. DNA for the CDR3: TGCGCCAGCAGCTTGGTGGTGGGACAGCACAATGAGCAGTTCTTC.

The V and J genes are TRBV30 and TRBJ1-1, with 7 nucleotides matching TRBD1. Per the germline V gene, CDR1 is GTSNPN and CDR2 is SVGIG (reference sequence). CDR3 length: 14 amino acids. Trimming took 4 bases from V and 4 from J; bases not matched to a gene: 9. The CDR3 loop is CAWTADRAATEAFF. DNA of the CDR3: TGTGCCTGGACCGCCGACAGGGCGGCCACTGAAGCTTTCTTT.

The V gene is TRBV30, the J gene TRBJ1-1, with 7 bases lining up with TRBD1. CDR1 GTSNPN and CDR2 SVGIG come from the germline V gene (reference sequence). Trimming removed 3 bases from V and 4 bases from J; junction bases left unmatched: 5. This CDR3 spans 13 amino acids. The CDR3 bases are TGTGCCTGGAGGCTGACAGGGAGCACTGAAGCTTTCTTT. It encodes CAWRLTGSTEAFF.

V usage is TRBV18 and J usage is TRBJ1-3; D is uncertain. The CDR3 runs to 15 residues. Germline CDR1 KGHSH, CDR2 LQKENI. Between the trimmed V and J ends, which lost 5 bases and 0 bases, there was a span of 11 bases. The CDR3 protein is CASSARTFSGNTIYF. Written as DNA, the CDR3 is TGTGCCAGCTCAGCCAGGACTTTCTCTGGAAACACCATATATTTT.

The chain joins TRBV7-2 to TRBJ2-5; perhaps TRBD2 as D (6 bases). The CDR3 has 16 residues. V was clipped by 8 bases and J by 1 base, with 20 bases between them. Per germline, CDR1 SGHTA and CDR2 FQGNSA. Here the CDR3 DNA reads TGTGCCAGCGCCCCTTTCGGAGCGGGCGGCCAAGAGACCCAGTACTTC. Amino acids: CASAPFGAGGQETQYF.

J is TRBJ1-5 and V is TRBV6-5; D not resolved. Trimming shortened V by 9 bases and J by 6 bases, and 15 bases separated the two germline ends. Germline-derived CDR1 and CDR2 are MNHEY and SVGAGI. The CDR3 sequence is 13 residues long. The DNA for the CDR3 is TGTGCCAGTTCATTGGGAGTAGGTCAGCCCCAGCATTTT. It specifies CASSLGVGQPQHF.

This clone was seen only a few times. The chain joins TRBV12-3 or TRBV12-4 to TRBJ1-1, with D unresolved. The CDR3 spans 11 residues. V lost 3 bases, J lost 6 bases, and 5 bases lay in between. This CDR3 is CASSLYSEAFF. In DNA, the CDR3 is TGTGCCAGCAGTTTGTATTCTGAAGCTTTCTTT.

The chain uses TRBV28 and TRBJ2-1; D is unclear. CDR1 and CDR2 (germline): MDHEN, SYDVKM. V lost 1 base, J lost 5 bases, and 3 bases lay in between. The CDR3 extends over 12 amino acids. CDR3 in DNA: TGTGCCAGCAGTTTATTAGACAATGAGCAGTTCTTC. This translates into CASSLLDNEQFF.

This sequence joins TRBV5-1 and TRBJ1-5; D is perhaps TRBD1 (5 bases). Germline lookup yields CDR1 SGHRS and CDR2 YFSETQ. CDR3 length: 14 amino acids. V lost 1 base to trimming and J lost 6 bases, with 11 bases between them. CDR3 region: CASSLRQGSQPQHF. DNA for the CDR3: TGCGCCAGCAGCTTGCGGCAGGGTAGTCAGCCCCAGCATTTT.

CDR3 bases: TGTGCCAGCAGCTTAATGGTGGGGGCGGGCACCGGGGAGCTGTTTTTT. Amino acids: CASSLMVGAGTGELFF. The chain uses TRBV7-3 and TRBJ2-2; perhaps TRBD1 as D (6 bases). CDR1 SGHTA and CDR2 FQGTGA come from the germline V gene. The CDR3 is 16 residues long. Trimming removed 1 base from V and 4 bases from J, with 13 bases in between.

This clone has only one observation. V and J are TRBV28 and TRBJ2-7; no clear D gene. Trimming left V 5 bases short and J 7 bases short, with 15 bases between. Germline CDR1 and CDR2: MDHEN and SYDVKM. CDR3 size: 13 residues. The CDR3 here is CASSPVPRPEQYF. Written as DNA, the CDR3 is TGTGCCAGCAGTCCTGTCCCGCGTCCTGAGCAGTACTTC.

V usage is TRBV28 and J usage is TRBJ1-4; D is possibly TRBD1 (5 bases). The length of the CDR3 is 14 residues. CDR1 is MDHEN, CDR2 SYDVKM, per germline. Trimming stripped 6 bases from V and 6 bases from J, with 14 bases between. Written as DNA, the CDR3 is TGTGCCAGCAGGGGAACGGGGGGGGATGAAAAACTGTTTTTT. Translation gives CASRGTGGDEKLFF.

This clone was observed a few times. This chain connects TRBV6-6 to TRBJ2-1, with 9 bases identical to TRBD2. V lost 6 bases to trimming and J lost 2 bases; unmatched junction nucleotides: 8. Germline CDR1 reads MNHNY; CDR2 reads SVGAGI (reference sequence). This CDR3 contains 16 residues. DNA of the CDR3: TGTGCCAGCAGGGGGACTAGCAGTATCCCCTACAATGAGCAGTTCTTC. The encoded protein is CASRGTSSIPYNEQFF.

The chain links TRBV7-2 to TRBJ2-1; 11 bases are a match to TRBD1. CDR3 length: 15 amino acids. CDR1 and CDR2 from the germline V gene are SGHTA and FQGNSA. The V segment lost 5 bases and the J segment 7 bases; nucleotides outside the gene matches: 7. The CDR3, as DNA: TGTGCCAGCAGCGTGACGGGACAGGGGGTGAATGAGCAGTTCTTC. It encodes CASSVTGQGVNEQFF.

The chain carries TRBV3-1 (or the pseudogene TRBV3-2) and TRBJ1-4; tentative D call: TRBD1 (5 bases). The CDR3 totals 14 residues. The germline V gene has CDR1 LGHDT and CDR2 YNNKEL (reference sequence). V dropped 8 bases and J dropped 4 bases, with 14 bases sitting between them. The CDR3 DNA is TGTGCCAGCGGGTTAGGACAACTTAATGAAAAACTGTTTTTT. It codes for CASGLGQLNEKLFF.

The V gene is TRBV19, the J gene TRBJ1-5, with D perhaps TRBD1 (5 bases). This CDR3 has 15 residues. V shed 6 bases and J shed 0 bases, with 12 bases lying between them. Looked up from germline, CDR1 is LNHDA and CDR2 is SQIVND (reference sequence). The CDR3 DNA reads TGTGCCAGTAGAGGCCTGACAGATAGCAATCAGCCCCAGCATTTT. Residues: CASRGLTDSNQPQHF.

The V call is TRBV4-1, the J call TRBJ2-7; D may be TRBD2 (6 bases). Germline V gene sequence: CDR1 MGHRA, CDR2 YSYEKL. The CDR3 is made up of 17 amino acids. Deletions cut 0 bases from V and 0 bases from J, with 15 bases between. The CDR3 coding sequence is TGCGCCAGCAGCCAAGAGGGTCGAGCGGGTCCCTCCTACGAGCAGTACTTC. Amino acids: CASSQEGRAGPSYEQYF.

This CDR3 reads CASSPTPDTEAFF. CDR3 sequence (DNA): TGTGCCAGCAGTCCAACCCCAGACACTGAAGCTTTCTTT. The chain carries TRBV3-1 (or the pseudogene TRBV3-2) and TRBJ1-1; D uncertain. This CDR3 has 13 amino acids. Germline assignment: CDR1 LGHDT and CDR2 YNNKEL (reference sequence). The V gene lost 6 bases and the J gene lost 3 bases, with 11 bases spanning the gap.

The chain carries TRBV11-2 and TRBJ1-2; D gene uncertain. This CDR3 spans 15 amino acids. Trimming pared 1 base from V and 4 bases from J, leaving 13 bases between. Per the germline V gene, CDR1 is SGHAT and CDR2 is FQNNGV. The CDR3 sequence is CASSLGSKTGYGYTF. The CDR3 nucleotides are TGTGCCAGCAGCTTAGGCTCGAAGACGGGCTATGGCTACACCTTC. Full variable domain (remainder filled in from reference TRBV11-2 and TRBJ1-2): EAGVAQSPRYKIIEKRQSVAFWCNPISGHATLYWYQQILGQGPKLLIQFQNNGVVDDSQLPKDRFSAERLKGVDSTLKIQPAKLEDSAVYLCASSLGSKTGYGYTFGSGTRLTVV.

The chain carries TRBV28 and TRBJ1-1, with 12 bases lining up with TRBD1. The CDR3 runs 14 residues. CDR1 and CDR2 from the germline V gene are MDHEN and SYDVKM. V gave up 6 bases and J gave up 4 bases; unmatched junction bases: 3. The CDR3 loop reads CASRGTGGFTEAFF. The DNA for the CDR3 is TGTGCCAGCAGAGGGACAGGGGGCTTCACTGAAGCTTTCTTT.

This clone was recorded once. This chain joins TRBV4-2 and TRBJ2-1; the match to TRBD2 covers 11 bases. Germline V gene data show CDR1 as LGHNA and CDR2 as YNFKEQ. This CDR3 region has 15 residues. Losses at the gene ends were 0 bases for V and 6 bases for J; bases not matched to a gene: 1. This CDR3 reads CASSQDLAGGNEQFF. CDR3 DNA: TGTGCCAGCAGCCAAGATCTAGCGGGAGGCAATGAGCAGTTCTTC.